This T cell receptor beta chain came from a study of blood T cell repertoires in COVID-19. Study background: PBMCs, B-cell-depleted T cells, or T cells were the source of the cDNA or gDNA that made up the material.

The CDR3 sequence is 14 residues long. V was pared by 2 bases and J by 1 base, with 8 bases between. The germline CDR1 and CDR2 sequences are MNHEY and SVGAGI. Source study methods: The authors estimated nucleated cell counts from reference gene primer amplification. This table comes from immunoSEQ multiplex PCR, and its TCRdb copy is limited to in-frame clones, with some not included. The DNA gave D and trimming, while V, J and clone size come from that table. The table lists approximately 60,000 clones, roughly 86% of them singletons. The sample taken for sequencing was peripheral blood. The receptor comes from a woman older than 75 with acute or convalescent COVID-19. V and J are TRBV6-5 and TRBJ2-5; weak D call: TRBD1 (5 bases). The CDR3 loop reads CASSYQGLQETQYF. The CDR3 DNA reads as TGTGCCAGCAGTTACCAGGGTCTCCAAGAGACCCAGTACTTC.